This TCR beta chain emerged from a study of shared clonotypes between healthy human individuals (dated by TCRdb to between 2020 and 2021). Background on the whole study: The cohort comprised a couple of women and three men aged 18 to 49 years. Per donor, three plates each were used for CD4 naive and CD4 memory, two for CD8 naive, and one for CD8 memory. The study deeply sequenced blood TCR repertoires of five healthy adults to estimate repertoire size and the extent of clonotype sharing between individuals. To increase sequencing depth and limit assay-specific biases, different laboratories used diverse techniques to prepare libraries and sequence TCR repertoires. Leukapheresis yielded between about 0.94 and 10 billion PBMCs per donor.

The donors were healthy, HIV-negative adults who had no recently reported acute infections or vaccinations. Every donor was a Caucasian adult living in Nashville, Tennessee, USA. CD4+ T cells were enriched by magnetic negative selection; naive cells were then positively selected on CD45RA, and the negative fraction formed the memory subset. Blood was collected by leukapheresis, and PBMCs were isolated by Ficoll-Histopaque density gradient centrifugation and then cryopreserved in liquid nitrogen vapor phase. Analytical flow cytometry was used to check the purity and quantity of every magnetically sorted T cell population. From each sorted fraction, genomic DNA was isolated and quantified by UV absorbance on a Nanodrop 2000c. The study at large found these results: Naive subsets generally had larger estimated clonotype richness than memory subsets did. Compared with non-shared clonotypes, clonotypes shared by all four sorted-subset donors had higher generation probabilities. Sampling was limited to blood, and TCR repertoires in tissue likely differ from TCR repertoires in blood. Pairwise subsampling indicated that sequencing depth was expected to affect the degree of clonotype sharing among donors. Even with the large sequencing depth, rarefaction of the sorted-subset datasets indicated that sequencing was incomplete. The small number of donors limited the genetic and exposure-history diversity represented. Sharing across a few donors was observed for around 4.8% of naive CD4, 3% to 4% of naive CD8, around 2.5% of memory CD4, and around 0.4% of memory CD8 clonotypes.

A word on this clone: Its antigen is currently not known. Base-call qualities are not available, and no considerably larger clone is one nucleotide away.

Using the deep immunoSEQ assay, multiplex PCR amplified TCR CDR3 regions from genomic DNA. Extracted genomic DNA from each cell subset was spread evenly across all wells of several immunoSEQ 96-well plates, with each plate serving as a replicate. For sorted subsets, each replicate PCR was loaded with 200 ng genomic DNA, equivalent to about 30,000 T cell genomes. Purified libraries were quantified with a Qubit 3.0 fluorometer, sized on a Bioanalyzer 2100, and re-quantified with the KAPA Library Quantification kit. Each immunoSEQ 96-well plate was sequenced on its own single-read 150-cycle Illumina NextSeq 550 flow cell. Turning to the authors' computational methods: The immunoSEQ output contained only junctional sequences without quality scores, so filtering could not match that applied to full-length reads. Sequences were annotated with PyIR, a Python wrapper for IgBLAST v1.9, and V/J genes and CDR3 were assigned using IMGT germline references. Reads were filtered out if the reads had weak V/J assignments (E-value above 1e-6), no CDR3, stop codons, out-of-frame junctions, or ambiguous translated residues. V3J clonotypes were defined by identical inferred V gene, J gene, and CDR3 amino acid sequence. Percentage overlap between repertoires was computed as shared unique clonotypes divided by the size of the smaller repertoire. Richness of each repertoire was evaluated using RTK rarefaction, the Chao1 estimator, and Recon v2.1 estimates of unobserved clonotypes. Generation probabilities for all TCRbeta clonotypes obtained by the gDNA method from a handful of donors were computed using OLGA. TCRdb retrieved this table from immuneACCESS and kept in-frame rearrangements only. Not all clones are present; in checked studies, unresolved V genes account for under half, and no reason is known for the remainder. The V and J calls and clone size are taken from that table; D and trimming were inferred from the DNA. The sample records over a million clones, approximately 97% of which are singletons. Roughly 1.1% of the sample lies in the top ten.

This sequence was found in a man in his thirties or forties in good health. The sequencing input was naive CD4+ T cells sorted from blood. What this sample's cell subset or site label stands for: CD45RA+ positively selected.

Read as DNA, the sequence is TGTGCCAGCATCCCCGCGGGCTCAGCCCCTGGGGCCAACGTCCTGACTTTC. Its protein reads: CASIPAGSAPGANVLTF. The receptor chain draws on TRBV28 and TRBJ2-6; perhaps TRBD2 is the D gene, with 5 bases matching. Measured from the cysteine to the phenylalanine, the CDR3 is 17 residues long. Only the CDR3 DNA is retained, 51 bases long and in frame from the first base. Per the germline V gene, MDHEN is the CDR1 and SYDVKM is the CDR2. V drops 7 bases and J drops 2 bases, leaving 18 bases in between.